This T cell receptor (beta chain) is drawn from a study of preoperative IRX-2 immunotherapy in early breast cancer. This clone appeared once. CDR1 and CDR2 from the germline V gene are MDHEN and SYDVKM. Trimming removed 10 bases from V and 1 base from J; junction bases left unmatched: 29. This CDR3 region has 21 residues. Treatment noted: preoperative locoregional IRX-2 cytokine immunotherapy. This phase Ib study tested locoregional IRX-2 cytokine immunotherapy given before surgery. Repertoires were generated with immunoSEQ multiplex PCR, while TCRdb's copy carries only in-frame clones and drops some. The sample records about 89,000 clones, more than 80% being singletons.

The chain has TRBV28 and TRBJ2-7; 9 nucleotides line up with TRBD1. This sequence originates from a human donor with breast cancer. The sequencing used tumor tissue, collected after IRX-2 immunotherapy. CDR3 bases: TGTGCCACCAAAATGGACAGGGGTCGGCCGTCTTGGCCCCGGGAATCCTACGAGCAGTACTTC. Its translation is CATKMDRGRPSWPRESYEQYF.